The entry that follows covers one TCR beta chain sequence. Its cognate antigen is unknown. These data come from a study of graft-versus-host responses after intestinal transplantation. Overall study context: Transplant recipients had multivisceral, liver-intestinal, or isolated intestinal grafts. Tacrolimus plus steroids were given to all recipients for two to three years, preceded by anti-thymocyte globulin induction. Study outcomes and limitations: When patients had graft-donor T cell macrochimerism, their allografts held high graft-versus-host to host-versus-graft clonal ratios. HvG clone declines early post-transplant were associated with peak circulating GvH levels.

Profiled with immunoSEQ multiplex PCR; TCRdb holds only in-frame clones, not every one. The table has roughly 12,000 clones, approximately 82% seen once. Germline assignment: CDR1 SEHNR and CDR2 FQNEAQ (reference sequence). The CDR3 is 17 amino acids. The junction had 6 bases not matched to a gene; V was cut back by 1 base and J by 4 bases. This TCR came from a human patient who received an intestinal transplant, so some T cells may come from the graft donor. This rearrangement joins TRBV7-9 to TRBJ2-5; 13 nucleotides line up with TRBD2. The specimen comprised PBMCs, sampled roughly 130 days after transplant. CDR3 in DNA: TGTGCCAGCAGCTTAGGACTAGCGGGAGGCCGGGGAGAGACCCAGTACTTC. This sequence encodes CASSLGLAGGRGETQYF.